This is a list of T cell receptor beta chains from one sample in a study of CD8+ T cells in alopecia areata. Some clones are missing from TCRdb's copy, which holds only in-frame ones; the method was immunoSEQ multiplex PCR. The data show about 140,000 clones, approximately 50% seen once. The input for sequencing was CD4+ T cells sorted from blood, taken at week 0. The receptors were gathered from a human donor with alopecia areata. Both conserved end residues are trimmed from each CDR3. Each record gives: V gene, D gene, CDR3 length, CDR3 protein. The D gene is left open where the match is weak.

V gene: TRBV5-1
D gene: NA
CDR3 length: 12
CDR3 protein: ASSLVQGMKTQY

V gene: TRBV6-4
D gene: NA
CDR3 length: 13
CDR3 protein: ASSDLTSDIGEQF

V gene: TRBV29-1
D gene: TRBD1
CDR3 length: 11
CDR3 protein: SVGDRGDQPQH

V gene: TRBV5-1
D gene: NA
CDR3 length: 12
CDR3 protein: ASSLWGRDQPQH

V gene: TRBV11-2
D gene: NA
CDR3 length: 13
CDR3 protein: ASSFQGQEYNIQY

V gene: TRBV7-9
D gene: TRBD2
CDR3 length: 12
CDR3 protein: ATSLAGPYNEQF

V gene: TRBV5-1
D gene: NA
CDR3 length: 9
CDR3 protein: ASSYDEKLF

V gene: TRBV29-1
D gene: TRBD1
CDR3 length: 13
CDR3 protein: SVATGGRSQETQY

V gene: TRBV7-8
D gene: NA
CDR3 length: 13
CDR3 protein: ASIQLVGNTGELF

V gene: TRBV9
D gene: TRBD2
CDR3 length: 13
CDR3 protein: ASSVGTSGYNEQF

V gene: TRBV29-1
D gene: NA
CDR3 length: 12
CDR3 protein: SVESYSGSYEQY

V gene: TRBV14
D gene: TRBD1
CDR3 length: 11
CDR3 protein: ASSWDRATEAF

V gene: TRBV23-1
D gene: NA
CDR3 length: 14
CDR3 protein: ASSPNLRGSAGELF

V gene: TRBV7-2
D gene: NA
CDR3 length: 12
CDR3 protein: ASSRRANTDTQY

V gene: TRBV4-1
D gene: NA
CDR3 length: 13
CDR3 protein: ASSQEGRVTNTIY

V gene: TRBV4-1
D gene: TRBD2
CDR3 length: 15
CDR3 protein: ASSQQREAGPSYEQY

V gene: TRBV13
D gene: NA
CDR3 length: 12
CDR3 protein: ASSLVSVRETQY

V gene: TRBV6-5
D gene: NA
CDR3 length: 13
CDR3 protein: ASSYGLAQKETQY

V gene: TRBV10-3
D gene: TRBD2
CDR3 length: 9
CDR3 protein: ALKRENEQF

V gene: TRBV29-1
D gene: TRBD1
CDR3 length: 11
CDR3 protein: SGSTGRGQPQH

V gene: TRBV13
D gene: NA
CDR3 length: 11
CDR3 protein: ASSPGTRKTQY

V gene: TRBV7-2
D gene: NA
CDR3 length: 11
CDR3 protein: ASSPPGANWQF

V gene: TRBV30
D gene: NA
CDR3 length: 13
CDR3 protein: AWRYLTGPKFSQY

V gene: TRBV6-6
D gene: NA
CDR3 length: 12
CDR3 protein: ASRLRENTGELF